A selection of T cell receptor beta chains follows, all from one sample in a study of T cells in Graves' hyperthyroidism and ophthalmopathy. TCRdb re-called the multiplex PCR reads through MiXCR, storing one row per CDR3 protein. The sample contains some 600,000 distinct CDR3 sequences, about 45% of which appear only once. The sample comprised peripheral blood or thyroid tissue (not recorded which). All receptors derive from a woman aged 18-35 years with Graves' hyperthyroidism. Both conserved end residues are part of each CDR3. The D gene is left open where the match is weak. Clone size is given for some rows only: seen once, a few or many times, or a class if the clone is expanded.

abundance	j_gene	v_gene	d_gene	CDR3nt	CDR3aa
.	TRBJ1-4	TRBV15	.	TGTGCCACCAGCAGCCGCCAGGAGGGCGTAAAACTGTTTTTT	CATSSRQEGVKLFF
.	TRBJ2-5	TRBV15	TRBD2	TGTGCCACCAGCAGAGATGCTAGCGGGGGACAAGAGACCCAGTACTTC	CATSRDASGGQETQYF
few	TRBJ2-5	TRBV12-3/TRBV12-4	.	TGTGCCAGCAGTTTAACTTCTGGCGGACTGAAAGAGACCCAGTACTTC	CASSLTSGGLKETQYF
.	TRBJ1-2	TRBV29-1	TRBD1	TGCAGCTCACCCATTGTTGGACAGGGAGACGGCTACACCTTC	CSSPIVGQGDGYTF
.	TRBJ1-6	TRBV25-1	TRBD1	TGTGCCAGCACCGGACAGGGGATTTCACCCCTCCACTTT	CASTGQGISPLHF
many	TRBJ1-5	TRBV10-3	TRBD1	TGTGCCACCGATCAACAGGGGCAGAATCAGCCCCAGCATTTT	CATDQQGQNQPQHF
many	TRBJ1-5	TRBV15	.	TGTGCCACCAGCAGAGGCGGTGCAGGGCGCAATCAGCCCCAGCATTTT	CATSRGGAGRNQPQHF
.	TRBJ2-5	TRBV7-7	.	TGTGCCAGCAGCTTACGGCCCTCCTACAAGGACCAAGAGACCCAGTACTTC	CASSLRPSYKDQETQYF
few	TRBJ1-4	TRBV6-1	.	TGTGCCAGCAGTGAGCGGGGGTACGAAAAACTGTTTTTT	CASSERGYEKLFF
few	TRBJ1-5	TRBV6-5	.	TGTGCCAGCAGTTACCTCCAACTTGGGCAGCCCCAGCATTTT	CASSYLQLGQPQHF
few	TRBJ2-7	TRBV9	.	TGTGCCAGCAGGCCCCCGAGCGGAGGCTACGAGCAGTACTTC	CASRPPSGGYEQYF
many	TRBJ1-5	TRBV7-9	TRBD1	TGTGCCAGCAGCGTGGGACAGGGGGCGTCGAATCAGCCCCAGCATTTT	CASSVGQGASNQPQHF
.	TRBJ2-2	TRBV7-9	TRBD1	TGTGCCAGCAGCCCTTACGACAGGGCCGGGGAGCTGTTTTTT	CASSPYDRAGELFF
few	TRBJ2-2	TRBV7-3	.	TGTGCCAGCAGCTTACGACGGGGGGCCGTGAACACCGGGGAGCTGTTTTTT	CASSLRRGAVNTGELFF
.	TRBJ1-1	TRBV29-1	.	TGCAGCGTTTTTCAGGCCGTCAACACTGAAGCTTTCTTT	CSVFQAVNTEAFF
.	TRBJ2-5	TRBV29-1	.	TGCAGCTCGCGATCCGACGGAGAGACCCAGTACTTC	CSSRSDGETQYF
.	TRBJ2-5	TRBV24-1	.	TGTGCCACCAGTGACCCCCCCCTCCAAGAGACCCAGTACTTC	CATSDPPLQETQYF
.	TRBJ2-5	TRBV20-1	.	TGCAGTGCTGATGGAGGAACACAAGAGACCCAGTACTTC	CSADGGTQETQYF
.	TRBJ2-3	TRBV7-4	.	TGTGCCAGCAGCTTAGCGCGACTGGCAGATACGCAGTATTTT	CASSLARLADTQYF
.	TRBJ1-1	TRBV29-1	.	TGCAGCAAACCGGGACTCTTGAACACTGAAGCTTTCTTT	CSKPGLLNTEAFF
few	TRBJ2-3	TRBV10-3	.	TGTGCCATCAGTGGGCGAGAGGGCCTGTATAGCACAGATACGCAGTATTTT	CAISGREGLYSTDTQYF
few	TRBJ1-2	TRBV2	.	TGTGCCAGCCGCCTTCGTCCCTCTGCGGGCTACACCTTC	CASRLRPSAGYTF
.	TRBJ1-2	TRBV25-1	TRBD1	TGTGCCAGCAGTGAGGGACAGCCTAGGTATGGCTACACCTTC	CASSEGQPRYGYTF
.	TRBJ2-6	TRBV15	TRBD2	TGTGCCACCAGCAGTATTAGCGGGACTGGGGCCAACGTCCTGACTTTC	CATSSISGTGANVLTF
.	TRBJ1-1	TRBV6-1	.	TGTGCCAGCAGCCAAGACCGCACTGAAGCTTTCTTT	CASSQDRTEAFF
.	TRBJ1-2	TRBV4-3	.	TGCGCCAGCAGCCAAGGACAGTATAACTATGGCTACACCTTC	CASSQGQYNYGYTF
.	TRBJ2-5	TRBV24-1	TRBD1	TGTGCCACCAGTGACCCCGCCGGGACAGCTCAAGAGACCCAGTACTTC	CATSDPAGTAQETQYF
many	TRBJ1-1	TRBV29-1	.	TGCAGCTCGCGGGTGGGCGCTGAAGCTTTCTTT	CSSRVGAEAFF
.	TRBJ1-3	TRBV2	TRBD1	TGTGCCAGCCGGACAGGGACGAGCCCTGGAAACACCATATATTTT	CASRTGTSPGNTIYF
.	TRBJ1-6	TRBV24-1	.	TGTGCCACCAGGACAGGAATCTCACCCCTCCACTTT	CATRTGISPLHF
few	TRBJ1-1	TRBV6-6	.	TGTGCCAGCAGTACCCAAGGACAGCCTGAAGCTTTCTTT	CASSTQGQPEAFF
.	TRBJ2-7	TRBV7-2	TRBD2	TGTGCCAGCAGCTTAGTTCTGTTGCGGGGGAACGAGCAGTACTTC	CASSLVLLRGNEQYF
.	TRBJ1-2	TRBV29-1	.	TGCAGCGTTGAGACAGATAACTATGGCTACACCTTC	CSVETDNYGYTF
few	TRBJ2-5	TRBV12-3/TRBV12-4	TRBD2	TGTGCCAGCAGTCCCTTAGCGGGAGTCCAAGAGACCCAGTACTTC	CASSPLAGVQETQYF
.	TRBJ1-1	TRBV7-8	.	TGTGCCAGCAGCCCAGACGGGGGCCGGACCACTGAAGCTTTCTTT	CASSPDGGRTTEAFF
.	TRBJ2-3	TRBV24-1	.	TGTGCCATCAGTGAGTTGCAAGATACGCAGTATTTT	CAISELQDTQYF
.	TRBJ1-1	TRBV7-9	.	TGTGCCAGCAGCTTACACAAGGAGAACACTGAAGCTTTCTTT	CASSLHKENTEAFF
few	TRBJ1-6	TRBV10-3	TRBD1	TGTGCCAGCAGGGGGGACAGGCGGACCCTCCACTTT	CASRGDRRTLHF
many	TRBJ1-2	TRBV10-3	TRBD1	TGTGCCATCAGTGAGTTGGGACAGGGGGACTATGGCTACACCTTC	CAISELGQGDYGYTF
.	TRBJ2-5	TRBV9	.	TGTGCCAGCAGCCAAGAACGGCAAAGGGGCGAGACCCAGTACTTC	CASSQERQRGETQYF
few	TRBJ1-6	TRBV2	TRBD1	TGTGCCAGCAGTGGACAGGGGATAAATTCACCCCTCCACTTT	CASSGQGINSPLHF
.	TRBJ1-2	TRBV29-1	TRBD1	TGCAGCGCAGCCGGGACAGGGGGCTCCCGCTACTATGGCTACACCTTC	CSAAGTGGSRYYGYTF
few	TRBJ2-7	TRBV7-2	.	TGTGCCAGCAGCCCCACCGAGGACGAGCAGTACTTC	CASSPTEDEQYF
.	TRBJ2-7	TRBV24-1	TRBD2	TGTGCCACCAGTGAATCACCGGGGACTAGCGGGAGAGGCGAGCAGTACTTC	CATSESPGTSGRGEQYF
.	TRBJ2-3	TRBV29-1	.	TGCAGCGTTCACAGCACAGATACGCAGTATTTT	CSVHSTDTQYF